A single sample is the source of the 24 T cell receptor beta chains below, sequenced in a study of beta chain features in type 1 diabetes. Every bit of the isolated RNA underwent reverse transcription, so sequencing read expressed TCRB transcripts. The repertoire was sequenced with immunoSEQ multiplex PCR; TCRdb's copy has only in-frame clones and lacks some. The sample records around 500,000 clones, around 30% being singletons. The sequenced sample consisted of naive CD4+ T cells from blood. Every receptor here comes from a man aged 18 to 35 in good health.

The chain uses TRBV18 and TRBJ2-2; 12 bases are shared with TRBD2. The junction had 3 bases not matched to a gene; V was cut back by 2 bases and J by 2 bases. The CDR3 is 17 residues long. Germline V CDR1 and CDR2: KGHSH, LQKENI. As DNA, the CDR3 is TGTGCCAGCTCACCATCACTAGCGGGAGGAAACACCGGGGAGCTGTTTTTT. Protein: CASSPSLAGGNTGELFF.

This clone was counted between two and nine times. The chain joins TRBV30 to TRBJ2-1; TRBD2 matches 8 bases. V trimming: 1 base; J trimming: 10 bases; junction bases outside the gene matches: 6. Germline V gene sequence: CDR1 GTSNPN, CDR2 SVGIG (reference sequence). This CDR3 is built from 13 residues. CDR3 protein: CAWSERLANEQFF. CDR3 DNA: TGTGCCTGGAGTGAAAGACTAGCGAACGAGCAGTTCTTC.

This clone was found a few times. The chain carries TRBV7-6 and TRBJ2-3; no clear D gene. The germline V gene encodes CDR1 SGHVS and CDR2 FNYEAQ. V lost 5 bases to trimming and J lost 4 bases, with 10 bases between them. The CDR3 loop spans 13 amino acids. CDR3 coding DNA: TGTGCCAGCAGCCTATCGGAGCCAGATACGCAGTATTTT. It codes for CASSLSEPDTQYF.

This clone was observed a handful of times. This sequence joins TRBV7-2 and TRBJ2-7, with D tentatively TRBD2 (5 bases). Germline V gene lookup returns CDR1 SGHTA and CDR2 FQGNSA. Trimming took off 5 bases at V and 2 bases at J, with 16 bases between the two ends. The CDR3 runs to 15 residues. In DNA form, the CDR3 reads TGTGCCAGCAGCCCCCGGGTAGCGAGTGCCTACGAGCAGTACTTC. Encoded protein: CASSPRVASAYEQYF.

The chain employs TRBV29-1 and TRBJ2-1; D may be TRBD1 or TRBD2 (6 bases each). The CDR3 runs to 15 residues. The germline gives CDR1 SQVTM, CDR2 ANQGSEA. The V end lost 7 bases, the J end lost 0 bases, and 16 bases lay between the germline ends. The CDR3 bases are TGCAGCGGTGGAGGGGGGCCGAGCTCCTACAATGAGCAGTTCTTC. Protein: CSGGGGPSSYNEQFF.

The rearrangement uses TRBV7-9 and TRBJ2-7; the D gene is possibly TRBD1 (5 bases). Germline V gene sequence: CDR1 SEHNR, CDR2 FQNEAQ (reference sequence). The V end was cut by 4 bases, the J end by 6 bases, with 10 bases between. This CDR3 has 12 amino acids. CDR3 sequence reads: CASSSRAAEQYF. CDR3 coding DNA: TGTGCCAGCAGCTCCAGGGCGGCCGAGCAGTACTTC.

The rearrangement links TRBV10-3 to TRBJ2-1; a possible D gene is TRBD1 (5 bases). V was clipped by 0 bases and J by 5 bases, with 14 bases between them. The CDR3 totals 16 residues. Germline CDR1 and CDR2: ENHRY and SYGVKD. CDR3 sequence (DNA): TGTGCCATCAGTGAGTCTAGGGGCCGTTCGGACAATGAGCAGTTCTTC. Protein sequence: CAISESRGRSDNEQFF.

This clone came up once. The V gene is TRBV28, the J gene TRBJ2-7; D unclear. The V gene's germline CDR1 is MDHEN and CDR2 SYDVKM. The ends were cut back, 7 bases at V and 3 bases at J, with 10 bases in the middle. The CDR3 covers 12 residues. CDR3 sequence: CASTNPGYEQYF. Written as DNA, the CDR3 is TGTGCCAGCACCAATCCCGGCTACGAGCAGTACTTC.

In its sample, this clone was seen a few times. This sequence joins TRBV30 and TRBJ1-2; D call uncertain. Germline V gene sequence: CDR1 GTSNPN, CDR2 SVGIG (reference sequence). The CDR3 is 11 residues long. Deletions cut 2 bases from V and 2 bases from J, with 3 bases between. The CDR3 protein is CAWSNNYGYTF. CDR3 coding DNA: TGTGCCTGGAGTAACAACTATGGCTACACCTTC. Full variable domain (rest looked up from reference TRBV30 and TRBJ1-2): SQTIHQWPATLVQPVGSPLSLECTVEGTSNPNLYWYRQAAGRGLQLLFYSVGIGQISSEVPQNLSASRPQDRQFILSSKKLLLSDSGFYLCAWSNNYGYTFGSGTRLTVV.

This clone has a handful of counts. The gene calls are TRBV29-1 and TRBJ2-7, with D maybe TRBD2 (5 bases). The germline V gene has CDR1 SQVTM and CDR2 ANQGSEA. CDR3 length equals 12 residues. Trimming cost V 6 bases and J 0 bases, with 9 bases left between them. CDR3 coding DNA: TGCAGCGTCGGACTGAGCTCCTACGAGCAGTACTTC. Translated: CSVGLSSYEQYF.

This clone was observed a handful of times. V usage is TRBV7-8 and J usage is TRBJ2-7; 12 nucleotides match TRBD1. V lost 6 bases to trimming and J lost 6 bases; unmatched junction nucleotides: 3. CDR3 length: 13 amino acids. Germline V lookup: CDR1 SGHVS, CDR2 FQNEAQ. CDR3 loop: CASRGTGGGEQYF. In nucleotides, the CDR3 is TGTGCCAGCAGGGGGACAGGGGGCGGCGAGCAGTACTTC.

The chain combines TRBV28 with TRBJ2-5; 7 bases map to TRBD1. The CDR3 is 15 residues long. The ends lost 5 bases at V and 7 bases at J; junction bases unmatched: 13. Germline CDR1 and CDR2: MDHEN and SYDVKM. CDR3 amino acids: CASSTTQGPWGTQYF. As DNA, the CDR3 is TGTGCCAGCAGTACCACACAGGGGCCCTGGGGGACCCAGTACTTC. Combining the CDR3 with reference TRBV28 and TRBJ2-5 gives the whole variable domain DVKVTQSSRYLVKRTGEKVFLECVQDMDHENMFWYRQDPGLGLRLIYFSYDVKMKEKGDIPEGYSVSREKKERFSLILESASTNQTSMYLCASSTTQGPWGTQYFGPGTRLLVL.

This clone was observed once. The CDR3 DNA reads TGTGCCAGCAGCCCTTTGGCCGAGGGCAGCCAAGAGACCCAGTACTTC. It codes for CASSPLAEGSQETQYF. The rearrangement links TRBV7-9 to TRBJ2-5, with D perhaps TRBD2 (5 bases). The CDR3 runs to 16 residues. V lost 5 bases, J lost 1 base, and 17 bases lay in between. The V gene's germline CDR1 is SEHNR and CDR2 FQNEAQ (reference sequence).

The CDR3 is CAWSVQARGELFF. The CDR3 DNA follows: TGTGCCTGGAGTGTCCAGGCCCGCGGGGAGCTGTTTTTT. The chain combines TRBV30 with TRBJ2-2, with D uncertain. The CDR3 extends over 13 amino acids. V was pared by 0 bases and J by 7 bases, with 9 bases between. Germline CDR1 GTSNPN, CDR2 SVGIG (reference sequence).

The rearrangement uses TRBV9 and TRBJ2-3, with D possibly TRBD1 on 6 matching bases. Trimming took 4 bases from V and 2 from J, leaving 11 bases between them. The CDR3 extends over 14 amino acids. CDR1 SGDLS and CDR2 YYNGEE come from the germline V gene. CDR3 in amino acids: CASSTRTVTDTQYF. CDR3 in DNA: TGTGCCAGCAGCACCCGGACAGTCACAGATACGCAGTATTTT.

The rearrangement joins TRBV2 to TRBJ1-1; possible D gene TRBD1, 6 bases. Trimming left V 6 bases short and J 8 bases short, with 13 bases between. CDR1 and CDR2 from the germline V gene are SNHLY and FYNNEI. The CDR3 totals 12 residues. CDR3 protein: CASSSWTAEAFF. Here the CDR3 DNA reads TGTGCCAGCAGCTCCTGGACAGCGGAAGCTTTCTTT.

The chain is built from TRBV5-1 and TRBJ2-5; no reliable D call. The CDR3 extends over 13 amino acids. Trimming took 1 base from V and 3 from J, leaving 7 bases between them. Germline CDR1 reads SGHRS; CDR2 reads YFSETQ. The chain's CDR3 is CASSLRTEETQYF. The CDR3 DNA reads as TGCGCCAGCAGCTTGCGTACAGAAGAGACCCAGTACTTC.

The rearrangement links TRBV29-1 to TRBJ2-5, with 7 bases identical to TRBD1. V was clipped by 7 bases and J by 1 base; unmatched bases: 3. The CDR3 has 12 residues. Germline CDR1 is SQVTM and CDR2 is ANQGSEA. CDR3 bases: TGCAGCGGCACAGGGGCCCAAGAGACCCAGTACTTC. It codes for CSGTGAQETQYF.

In this sample, this clone turned up a few times. The chain carries TRBV9 and TRBJ1-5; D is uncertain. V lost 2 bases, J lost 5 bases, and 14 bases lay in between. Germline V CDR1 and CDR2: SGDLS, YYNGEE. CDR3 size: 15 residues. The CDR3 DNA reads as TGTGCCAGCAGCGTTGGAGGAGGGTTGGATCAGCCCCAGCATTTT. This codes for CASSVGGGLDQPQHF.

The V call is TRBV4-3, the J call TRBJ1-1; D unresolved. CDR1 is LGHNA, CDR2 YSLEER, per germline. This CDR3 is 17 amino acids long. V dropped 1 base and J dropped 0 bases, with 15 bases sitting between them. This CDR3 reads CASSQAPDSFMNTEAFF. DNA for the CDR3: TGCGCCAGCAGCCAAGCCCCGGACTCTTTCATGAACACTGAAGCTTTCTTT.

This clone was observed a few times. The chain has TRBV7-6 and TRBJ1-5; D is unclear. Germline V gives CDR1 SGHVS, CDR2 FNYEAQ. V lost 4 bases and J 7 bases, leaving 14 bases between the germline ends. This CDR3 has 14 amino acids. CDR3: CASSSDGFNQPQHF. DNA for the CDR3: TGTGCCAGCAGCTCGGACGGTTTTAACCAGCCCCAGCATTTT. Using reference TRBV7-6 and TRBJ1-5 for the parts outside the CDR3, the full variable domain is GAGVSQSPRYKVTKRGQDVALRCDPISGHVSLYWYRQALGQGPEFLTYFNYEAQQDKSGLPNDRFSAERPEGSISTLTIQRTEQRDSAMYRCASSSDGFNQPQHFGDGTRLSIL.

Only one count was recorded for this clone. The J gene is TRBJ2-2, the V gene TRBV7-2, with a possible D match to TRBD2 (6 bases). This CDR3 comprises 15 residues. Germline loops: CDR1 SGHTA, CDR2 FQGNSA. The V end lost 5 bases, the J end lost 6 bases, and 16 bases lay between the germline ends. The CDR3 protein is CASSTGVAEPGELFF. The CDR3 DNA sequence: TGTGCCAGCAGCACCGGAGTAGCGGAGCCCGGGGAGCTGTTTTTT.

The chain's CDR3 is CASSVGGWALNTIYF. In DNA form, the CDR3 reads TGTGCCAGCAGCGTAGGCGGCTGGGCCTTAAACACCATATATTTT. The chain has TRBV9 and TRBJ1-3; no clear D. This CDR3 spans 15 amino acids. Trimming took off 0 bases at V and 6 bases at J, with 13 bases between the two ends. Germline V lookup: CDR1 SGDLS, CDR2 YYNGEE.

V is TRBV29-1 and J is TRBJ1-2; 8 nucleotides agree with TRBD1. This CDR3 is 16 amino acids long. Trimming removed 0 bases from V and 6 bases from J; junction bases left unmatched: 12. Germline V lookup: CDR1 SQVTM, CDR2 ANQGSEA. CDR3 DNA: TGCAGCGTTGAAGATGGGTGGCCAGGGGGCCAGCATGGCTACACCTTC. This translates into CSVEDGWPGGQHGYTF.